This T cell receptor (beta chain) is drawn from a study of early T cells in non-severe SARS-CoV-2 infection. Background on the study: Unpaired chains resulted from sequencing bulk RNA of unsorted whole blood.

MiXCR, applied by TCRdb to the 5' RACE reads, yields one record per CDR3 protein. Altogether some 66,000 distinct CDR3 sequences are present, roughly an eighth being singletons, with the ten largest covering 4% to 4.5%. V lost 5 bases to trimming and J lost 6 bases, with 8 bases between them. This CDR3 contains 12 residues. Germline lookup yields CDR1 MDHEN and CDR2 SYDVKM. The sequence came from an adult who was a healthcare worker with PCR-confirmed SARS-CoV-2 infection or an uninfected control (not recorded which). The sample taken for sequencing was whole blood. The V and J genes are TRBV28 and TRBJ2-1; D might be TRBD1 (5 bases). This CDR3 is CASSGHPNEQFF. DNA of the CDR3: TGTGCCAGCAGTGGACATCCCAATGAGCAGTTCTTC.